The following is a T cell receptor beta chain sequence with its context. Its antigen is as yet unknown. The source of the sample is a study of T-cell memory formation after mild COVID-19. Study summary: Largely donor-specific TCR clusters were found. Study-level results: The appearance of some responding clones in pre-infection memory suggested that cross-reactive memory joined. Clones contracting over day 15 to 85 were CD4/CD8 balanced, with later expanders leaning CD4+.

Researchers used 5'RACE with constant-segment primers to make TCR alpha and TCR beta cDNA libraries that carry sample barcodes and UMIs. Each CDR3 protein gets one entry after TCRdb re-called the 5' RACE reads with MiXCR. This table holds around 400,000 distinct CDR3 sequences, 20% to 25% found once. CDR1 is SGHNT, CDR2 YENEEA, per germline. V was clipped by 5 bases and J by 14 bases; unmatched bases: 9. The CDR3 extends over 13 amino acids. The sequencing input was PBMCs or a T cell subset sorted from them (not recorded which). The chain uses TRBV11-3 and TRBJ2-1, with 10 bases that match TRBD2. This TCR derives from an adult woman who had mild COVID-19 (a few samples of this study predate the infection). Cell type and time point are not known. CDR3 bases: TGTGCCAGCAGCACCCGGACTAGCGGACGGAAGTTCTTC. Translated: CASSTRTSGRKFF.